One sample yielded the 16 T cell receptor beta chains listed below, sequenced in a study of T-cell reconstitution after alpha-beta-depleted transplantation in children. Unique molecular identifiers were incorporated into the prepared TCRbeta library. Each CDR3 protein gets one entry after TCRdb re-called the PCR reads with MiXCR. The sample carries roughly 110,000 distinct CDR3 sequences, under 13% recorded once. Here the sequenced sample was PBMCs, taken before TCRalphabeta/CD19-depleted stem cell transplant. The receptor set was obtained from a boy between 2 and 15 years old with acute lymphoblastic leukemia, due to receive a stem cell transplant.

This clonotype has at least ten counts. This sequence joins TRBV7-9 and TRBJ2-1; D uncertain. Germline CDR1 is SEHNR and CDR2 is FQNEAQ (reference sequence). The CDR3 is made up of 12 amino acids. V was shortened by 5 bases and J by 2 bases, with 4 bases between the two germline ends. CDR3 nucleotide sequence: TGTGCCAGCAGCCAGACCTACAATGAGCAGTTCTTC. Its translation: CASSQTYNEQFF. Based on the CDR3 plus reference TRBV7-9 and TRBJ2-1, the full variable domain is DTGVSQNPRHKITKRGQNVTFRCDPISEHNRLYWYRQTLGQGPEFLTYFQNEAQLEKSRLLSDRFSAERPKGSFSTLEIQRTEQGDSAMYLCASSQTYNEQFFGPGTRLTVL.

The sample holds a few counts of this clonotype. V is TRBV10-2 and J is TRBJ2-5; 16 nucleotides align to TRBD2. The germline gives CDR1 WSHSY, CDR2 SAAADI. This CDR3 is built from 16 residues. V trimming: 5 bases; J trimming: 5 bases; junction bases outside the gene matches: 5. The CDR3 DNA reads TGCGCCAGCAGTCCGGGACTAGCGGGAGGGTCGGAGACCCAGTACTTC. Its translation: CASSPGLAGGSETQYF.

There are a few counts of this clonotype. This sequence joins TRBV5-1 and TRBJ2-7; 7 bases map to TRBD1. The CDR3 has 15 residues. Germline CDR1 SGHRS, CDR2 YFSETQ. The V gene end was trimmed by 1 base and the J gene end by 4 bases; junction bases not matched to a gene: 8. The CDR3 region has the DNA TGCGCCAGCAGCTTGTCAGGGGGAGTAGGGTACGAGCAGTACTTC. Its protein product is CASSLSGGVGYEQYF.

In this sample, this clonotype turned up many times. The rearrangement links TRBV27 to TRBJ2-1; maybe TRBD1 (6 bases). Germline V gene data show CDR1 as MNHEY and CDR2 as SMNVEV (reference sequence). V was cut by 7 bases and J by 2 bases, with 9 bases left in between. The CDR3 length is 13 residues. CDR3 residues: CASTAGAYNEQFF. Here the CDR3 DNA reads TGTGCCAGCACTGCAGGGGCCTACAATGAGCAGTTCTTC.

The sample holds a few counts of this clonotype. The V gene is TRBV6-1, the J gene TRBJ1-1; possible D gene TRBD1, 6 bases. The length of the CDR3 is 14 residues. Germline V gives CDR1 MNHNS, CDR2 SASEGT. V dropped 4 bases and J dropped 4 bases, with 13 bases sitting between them. The CDR3 DNA follows: TGTGCCAGCAGTGTTGCAGGGGATAGCACTGAAGCTTTCTTT. Protein sequence: CASSVAGDSTEAFF.

This clonotype was observed many times. The chain is built from TRBV5-6 and TRBJ2-3; D might be TRBD2 (7 bases). The germline V gene has CDR1 SGHDT and CDR2 YYEEEE. This CDR3 spans 15 amino acids. Trimming took 4 bases from V and 6 from J, leaving 18 bases between them. In DNA form, the CDR3 reads TGTGCCAGCAGCGACTGGGGGGGCGCTTCGGATACGCAGTATTTT. Translation gives CASSDWGGASDTQYF.

This clonotype came up many times. One end of the junction does not line up with germline, which may come from a read error. This rearrangement joins TRBV7-2 to TRBJ2-1; 12 bases match TRBD2. This CDR3 has 14 residues. Germline V CDR1 and CDR2: SGHTA, FQGNSA. The CDR3 reads CASSLAGGPNEQFF. The CDR3 DNA reads TGTGCCAGCAGCCTAGCGGGAGGGCCCAATGAGCAGTTCTTC.

Notes on this clonotype: A read error is possible here, since a much larger clone lies one base away. The chain uses TRBV20-1 and TRBJ2-1; 7 bases map to TRBD1. The CDR3 loop spans 12 amino acids. CDR1 DFQATT and CDR2 SNEGSKA come from the germline V gene (reference sequence). CDR3 in amino acids: CSAPGGYNEQIF. In DNA, the CDR3 is TGCAGTGCCCCAGGGGGTTACAATGAGCAGATCTTC.

This clonotype was seen only a few times. The chain links TRBV12-3 or TRBV12-4 to TRBJ1-2; D is undetermined. V was clipped by 1 base and J by 6 bases, with 9 bases between them. This CDR3 is 13 amino acids long. CDR3 DNA: TGTGCCAGCAGTTTAGAGGGATCCCATGGCTACACCTTC. It yields the protein CASSLEGSHGYTF.

This clonotype was found a few times. V gene TRBV29-1 combines with J gene TRBJ1-3, with D maybe TRBD1 (5 bases). V was clipped by 4 bases and J by 4 bases, with 8 bases between them. The CDR3 has 12 amino acids. CDR1 and CDR2 (germline): SQVTM, ANQGSEA. CDR3 nucleotides: TGCAGCGTTGCGGGGCGAGGAAACACCATATATTTT. This encodes CSVAGRGNTIYF. The full variable domain, with the rest looked up from reference TRBV29-1 and TRBJ1-3, is SAVISQKPSRDICQRGTSLTIQCQVDSQVTMMFWYRQQPGQSLTLIATANQGSEATYESGFVIDKFPISRPNLTFSTLTVSNMSPEDSSIYLCSVAGRGNTIYFGEGSWLTVV.

To note about this clonotype: The junction shows a germline mismatch at one end, possibly a read error. The rearrangement joins TRBV7-9 to TRBJ2-1, with a weak D call TRBD1 (5 bases). The CDR3 runs to 15 residues. Per germline, CDR1 SEHNR and CDR2 FQNEAQ (reference sequence). The CDR3 loop is CASRSGSGSFNEQFF. In DNA, the CDR3 is TGTGCCAGCAGATCAGGGTCAGGGTCCTTCAATGAGCAGTTCTTC. Complete variable domain (other parts from reference TRBV7-9 and TRBJ2-1): DTGVSQNPRHKITKRGQNVTFRCDPISEHNRLYWYRQTLGQGPEFLTYFQNEAQLEKSRLLSDRFSAERPKGSFSTLEIQRTEQGDSAMYLCASRSGSGSFNEQFFGPGTRLTVL.

This clonotype was observed a few times. The chain is built from TRBV20-1 and TRBJ2-7; D is undetermined. CDR3 length equals 13 residues. Germline CDR1 DFQATT, CDR2 SNEGSKA (reference sequence). V lost 0 bases to trimming and J lost 6 bases, with 12 bases between them. The CDR3, as DNA: TGCAGTGCTAGAGACCGCCGGCTGGCCGAGCAGTACTTC. It encodes CSARDRRLAEQYF.

This clonotype was counted many times. This sequence joins TRBV6-5 and TRBJ1-2; D may be TRBD1 (6 bases). Trimming removed 5 bases at V and 4 bases at J, with 23 bases between. This CDR3 has 17 amino acids. The germline CDR1 and CDR2 sequences are MNHEY and SVGAGI. CDR3 protein: CASSPSTGDPRGYGYTF. The CDR3 DNA reads as TGTGCCAGCAGTCCCTCGACAGGCGACCCTAGGGGCTATGGCTACACCTTC.

In nucleotides, the CDR3 is TGTGCCAGCAGCCCCGGGACTAGCGGGAGGGGCCTCCACGAGCAGTACTTC. This translates into CASSPGTSGRGLHEQYF. The J gene is TRBJ2-7, the V gene TRBV2; 16 nucleotides line up with TRBD2. The CDR3 loop spans 17 amino acids. V shed 6 bases, J shed 5 bases, and the junction held 10 bases outside the gene matches. CDR1 is SNHLY and CDR2 is FYNNEI in the germline V gene.

Only a few counts were recorded for this clonotype. J is TRBJ1-6 and V is TRBV30, with a possible D match to TRBD1 (5 bases). The CDR3 sequence is 14 residues long. V was clipped by 0 bases and J by 7 bases, with 10 bases between them. Germline V gene data show CDR1 as GTSNPN and CDR2 as SVGIG (reference sequence). This CDR3 reads CAWSVGRDNSPLHF. The CDR3 DNA reads TGTGCCTGGAGTGTTGGTAGGGACAATTCACCCCTCCACTTT.

This clonotype was found many times. The V and J genes are TRBV18 and TRBJ2-5, with D perhaps matching TRBD1 (5 bases). The CDR3 loop spans 13 amino acids. Germline values: CDR1 KGHSH, CDR2 LQKENI. Trimming took off 1 base at V and 5 bases at J, with 8 bases between the two ends. CDR3 sequence reads: CASSPRGVETQYF. CDR3 bases: TGTGCCAGCTCACCACGGGGCGTGGAGACCCAGTACTTC.